Shown below are 26 T cell receptor beta chains from a single sample sequenced in a study of blood T cell repertoires in COVID-19. Profiled with immunoSEQ multiplex PCR; TCRdb holds only in-frame clones, not every one. The data hold around 140,000 clones, with 87% observed a single time. Material: PBMCs or T cells enriched from blood (not recorded which). The receptors shown here come from a man aged 55-75 years who had recovered from COVID-19.

The rearrangement uses TRBV3-1 (or the pseudogene TRBV3-2) and TRBJ2-7, with D perhaps matching TRBD2 (6 bases). Germline CDR1 reads LGHDT; CDR2 reads YNNKEL (reference sequence). This CDR3 comprises 14 residues. V was clipped by 4 bases and J by 5 bases, with 15 bases between them. In nucleotides, the CDR3 is TGTGCCAGCAGCCGGACGGGAGACGGGCACGAGCAGTACTTC. Its translation is CASSRTGDGHEQYF.

This clone appeared a few times. This chain uses TRBV2 with TRBJ2-3; 9 bases map to TRBD1. The V gene end was trimmed by 6 bases and the J gene end by 1 base; junction bases not matched to a gene: 5. This CDR3 region has 15 residues. Germline V gene lookup returns CDR1 SNHLY and CDR2 FYNNEI. This chain's CDR3 is CASSRTGVGTDTQYF. In nucleotides, the CDR3 is TGTGCCAGCAGCCGGACAGGGGTAGGCACAGATACGCAGTATTTT.

The chain carries TRBV28 and TRBJ1-1; 9 positions match TRBD1. CDR3 size: 14 residues. CDR1 and CDR2 from the germline V gene are MDHEN and SYDVKM. With 6 bases clipped from V and 7 bases from J, the junction kept 9 bases outside the gene matches. The CDR3 sequence is CASRGGQGSNEAFF. CDR3 DNA: TGTGCCAGCAGAGGGGGACAGGGATCTAATGAAGCTTTCTTT.

V is TRBV19 and J is TRBJ2-2; the D gene is possibly TRBD1 (6 bases). Trimming pared 7 bases from V and 5 bases from J, leaving 17 bases between. CDR3 length equals 15 residues. CDR1 is LNHDA, CDR2 SQIVND, per germline (reference sequence). The CDR3: CASTPSGTSTGELFF. For the CDR3, the DNA is TGTGCCAGTACCCCCTCCGGGACAAGTACCGGGGAGCTGTTTTTT.

The V gene is TRBV2, the J gene TRBJ1-4, with 7 positions matching TRBD1. CDR1 SNHLY and CDR2 FYNNEI come from the germline V gene. V trimming: 7 bases; J trimming: 5 bases; junction bases outside the gene matches: 10. This CDR3 spans 15 amino acids. Here the CDR3 reads CASTRSPQGNEKLFF. The CDR3 region has the DNA TGTGCCAGCACTCGGTCCCCACAGGGGAATGAAAAACTGTTTTTT.

The chain joins TRBV18 to TRBJ1-1, with D unresolved. Germline V CDR1 and CDR2: KGHSH, LQKENI. The CDR3 is made up of 14 amino acids. V shed 3 bases and J shed 2 bases, with 10 bases lying between them. The CDR3 sequence: CASSPTHLNTEAFF. The CDR3, as DNA: TGTGCCAGCTCACCGACACACCTTAACACTGAAGCTTTCTTT.

The chain combines TRBV25-1 with TRBJ2-2; 8 nucleotides line up with TRBD1. Germline assignment: CDR1 MGHDK and CDR2 SYGVNS. The length of the CDR3 is 14 residues. V shed 8 bases, J shed 5 bases, and the junction held 7 bases outside the gene matches. CDR3 nucleotide sequence: TGTGCCAGCCAGGGGACAGGTCTGACCGGGGAGCTGTTTTTT. It specifies CASQGTGLTGELFF.

The V and J genes are TRBV6-1 and TRBJ1-3; 9 bases are a match to TRBD1. J gave up 2 bases and V 4 bases, and 6 bases lay outside the gene matches. Germline CDR1 is MNHNS and CDR2 is SASEGT. The CDR3 spans 16 residues. Written as DNA, the CDR3 is TGTGCCAGCAGTGTTTACAGGGGGCGGACTGGAAACACCATATATTTT. It specifies CASSVYRGRTGNTIYF.

The chain combines TRBV7-9 with TRBJ1-5; D perhaps matches TRBD1 (5 bases). The CDR3 sequence is 14 residues long. V was clipped by 5 bases and J by 7 bases, with 15 bases between them. CDR1 and CDR2 from the germline V gene are SEHNR and FQNEAQ (reference sequence). The CDR3 protein is CASSPGRGWQPQHF. CDR3 DNA sequence: TGTGCCAGCAGCCCCGGTAGGGGTTGGCAGCCCCAGCATTTT.

Here the CDR3 DNA reads TGTGCCAGTAGCCCCTGGGGGGACACTGAAGCTTTCTTT. Translated, it gives CASSPWGDTEAFF. The V gene is TRBV19, the J gene TRBJ1-1; weak D call: TRBD1 (5 bases). Trimming removed 6 bases at V and 3 bases at J, with 11 bases between. The CDR3 spans 13 residues. Germline V gene sequence: CDR1 LNHDA, CDR2 SQIVND (reference sequence).

The genes are TRBV3-1 (or the pseudogene TRBV3-2) and TRBJ1-1; no clear D gene. Between the trimmed V and J ends, which lost 6 bases and 0 bases, there was a span of 11 bases. Germline V gives CDR1 LGHDT, CDR2 YNNKEL (reference sequence). The CDR3 has 14 residues. CDR3 coding DNA: TGTGCCAGCAGTCCCCCGGTCCTGAACACTGAAGCTTTCTTT. Translated, it gives CASSPPVLNTEAFF.

V gene TRBV9 combines with J gene TRBJ2-1; possible D gene TRBD1, 6 bases. Germline-derived CDR1 and CDR2 are SGDLS and YYNGEE. V was pared by 0 bases and J by 8 bases, with 15 bases between. CDR3 length: 15 residues. The DNA of the CDR3 is TGTGCCAGCAGCGTAGACTCCCCACAGGGAGATGAGCAGTTCTTC. Translated: CASSVDSPQGDEQFF. Based on the CDR3 plus reference TRBV9 and TRBJ2-1, the full variable domain is DSGVTQTPKHLITATGQRVTLRCSPRSGDLSVYWYQQSLDQGLQFLIQYYNGEERAKGNILERFSAQQFPDLHSELNLSSLELGDSALYFCASSVDSPQGDEQFFGPGTRLTVL.

The rearrangement uses TRBV7-8 and TRBJ2-5, with D possibly being TRBD1 (6 bases). Germline assignment: CDR1 SGHVS and CDR2 FQNEAQ. V was trimmed by 1 base and J by 7 bases, leaving 10 bases between them. CDR3 size: 13 residues. The CDR3 reads CASSLDRAGTQYF. The CDR3 DNA sequence: TGTGCCAGCAGCTTAGACAGGGCTGGGACCCAGTACTTC.

The chain employs TRBV4-1 and TRBJ1-1; the D is unclear. The germline CDR1 and CDR2 sequences are MGHRA and YSYEKL. V was cut by 3 bases and J by 4 bases, with 12 bases left in between. The CDR3 is 14 amino acids. CDR3 coding DNA: TGCGCCAGCAGCCACTACGGCAGGTCCACTGAAGCTTTCTTT. Residues: CASSHYGRSTEAFF.

This clone has only a few counts. The V call is TRBV29-1, the J call TRBJ2-3, with 9 bases identical to TRBD1. Per germline, CDR1 SQVTM and CDR2 ANQGSEA. Trimming cost V 8 bases and J 3 bases; bases outside gene matches: 9. This CDR3 comprises 14 residues. The CDR3 sequence is CSSGGDRETDTQYF. The CDR3 nucleotides are TGCAGCTCCGGCGGGGACAGGGAGACAGATACGCAGTATTTT.

The CDR3 nucleotides read TGCAGTGCTCGTGGCAGGGTATACGAGCAGTACTTC. Translated, it gives CSARGRVYEQYF. This chain connects TRBV20-1 to TRBJ2-7; perhaps TRBD1 as D (5 bases). With 5 bases removed from V and 4 bases from J, the gap between germline ends came to 12 bases. Per the germline V gene, CDR1 is DFQATT and CDR2 is SNEGSKA (reference sequence). The CDR3 is made up of 12 amino acids.

The chain couples TRBV28 to TRBJ2-7, with 10 bases aligning to TRBD2. V shed 3 bases and J 5 bases; nucleotides not matched to a gene: 7. Per the germline V gene, CDR1 is MDHEN and CDR2 is SYDVKM. The CDR3 spans 15 residues. CDR3 residues: CASSFLASGSDEQYF. CDR3 DNA sequence: TGTGCCAGCAGTTTTTTGGCTAGCGGGAGCGACGAGCAGTACTTC.

V is TRBV3-1 (or the pseudogene TRBV3-2) and J is TRBJ2-1; possibly TRBD2 for D (6 bases). Germline CDR1 LGHDT, CDR2 YNNKEL (reference sequence). V lost 5 bases and J lost 6, with 17 bases in between. The CDR3 spans 15 residues. This CDR3 is CASSNTGTFGNEQFF. CDR3 sequence (DNA): TGTGCCAGCAGCAATACCGGGACTTTCGGCAATGAGCAGTTCTTC.

This sequence joins TRBV9 and TRBJ2-7; 10 positions agree with TRBD1. Germline V lookup: CDR1 SGDLS, CDR2 YYNGEE. V trimming: 4 bases; J trimming: 2 bases; junction bases outside the gene matches: 3. CDR3 length equals 14 residues. CDR3 sequence: CASSYGQGAYEQYF. In DNA form, the CDR3 reads TGTGCCAGCAGCTACGGACAGGGGGCCTACGAGCAGTACTTC.

The rearrangement uses TRBV3-1 (or the pseudogene TRBV3-2) and TRBJ2-7, with 8 bases matching TRBD1. The CDR3 is 14 residues long. Trimming at V came to 2 bases and at J to 6 bases, leaving 6 bases not matched to a gene. CDR1 is LGHDT, CDR2 YNNKEL, per germline (reference sequence). The CDR3 reads CASSQSLGQGEQYF. Here the CDR3 DNA reads TGTGCCAGCAGCCAAAGCCTTGGACAGGGCGAGCAGTACTTC.

The gene calls are TRBV3-1 (or the pseudogene TRBV3-2) and TRBJ2-7, with D possibly matching TRBD1 (6 bases). In germline, CDR1 is LGHDT, CDR2 YNNKEL (reference sequence). The CDR3 length is 14 residues. V was cut by 2 bases and J by 3 bases, with 11 bases left in between. The CDR3 coding sequence is TGTGCCAGCAGCCAACTACAGACAGGCTACGAGCAGTACTTC. Protein: CASSQLQTGYEQYF.

The rearrangement uses TRBV5-4 and TRBJ2-2, with D possibly matching TRBD1 (5 bases). Germline V gene sequence: CDR1 SGHNT, CDR2 YYREEE (reference sequence). The CDR3 loop spans 15 amino acids. Trimming removed 4 bases at V and 3 bases at J, with 13 bases between. CDR3 protein: CASSLDKEYTGELFF. The CDR3 DNA reads TGTGCCAGCAGCCTGGACAAAGAATACACCGGGGAGCTGTTTTTT.

The rearrangement links TRBV18 to TRBJ1-4, with D possibly TRBD1 on 6 matching bases. This CDR3 has 14 residues. Trimming stripped 2 bases from V and 2 bases from J, with 6 bases between. Per the germline V gene, CDR1 is KGHSH and CDR2 is LQKENI. The CDR3 region is CASSPGGTNEKLFF. The CDR3 coding sequence is TGTGCCAGCTCACCAGGGGGCACTAATGAAAAACTGTTTTTT.

V is TRBV2 and J is TRBJ2-7, with 8 nucleotides matching TRBD2. V lost 6 bases and J lost 5; bases outside the gene matches: 3. Germline CDR1 reads SNHLY; CDR2 reads FYNNEI. CDR3 length equals 12 residues. CDR3 sequence reads: CASRPGLDEQYF. In DNA form, the CDR3 reads TGTGCCAGCAGACCGGGACTAGACGAGCAGTACTTC.

The chain employs TRBV11-2 and TRBJ2-7; 10 bases fit TRBD1. The V segment lost 6 bases and the J segment 6 bases; nucleotides outside the gene matches: 5. CDR3 length: 13 residues. Germline assignment: CDR1 SGHAT and CDR2 FQNNGV. The DNA of the CDR3 is TGTGCCAGCAGTCGGGACAGGGGAGGCGAGCAGTACTTC. It is translated as CASSRDRGGEQYF.

The rearrangement joins TRBV10-3 to TRBJ1-1; D possibly corresponds to TRBD1 (5 bases). CDR1 and CDR2 from the germline V gene are ENHRY and SYGVKD. Trimming left V 4 bases short and J 1 base short, with 22 bases between. This CDR3 region has 18 residues. The CDR3 DNA reads as TGTGCCATCAGTGTCATGGGACTACGGGGCAGAAGGAACACTGAAGCTTTCTTT. Its translation is CAISVMGLRGRRNTEAFF.